This T cell receptor (beta chain) was profiled in a study of blood T cell repertoires in COVID-19. About the research overall: COVID-19 samples, acute and convalescent, were from the United States, Italy and Spain. Nucleic acid was either cDNA or gDNA, and it came from T cells, B-cell-depleted T cells, or PBMCs.

The CDR3 contains 14 residues. From germline, CDR1 is KGHSH and CDR2 LQKENI. V lost 4 bases, J lost 3 bases, and 10 bases lay in between. In the authors' workflow: Amplification of reference gene primers was used by the study to estimate nucleated cell counts. TCRdb's table, derived via immunoSEQ multiplex PCR, lists solely in-frame clones and lacks some. That table furnishes V, J and clone size, whereas the DNA furnished D and trimming. Of roughly 100,000 clones listed, 80% to 95% were seen once; the top ten hold 4.2%. What was sequenced was peripheral blood. The sequence was collected from a man aged 18 to 29 with acute or convalescent COVID-19. V gene TRBV18 combines with J gene TRBJ1-5; weak D call: TRBD1 (6 bases). This CDR3 reads CASSRQVNNQPQHF. The CDR3 DNA reads as TGTGCCAGCTCACGACAGGTGAACAATCAGCCCCAGCATTTT.